The 29 T cell receptor beta chains presented below share a single source sample, sequenced in a study of naive and memory T cell subsets. The beta constant-region primer was an equimolar mix of two oligonucleotides covering TRBC1 and TRBC2. Four rounds of PCR amplified the ligated cDNA using nested alpha and beta constant-region primers plus SP2. One entry per CDR3 protein results from TCRdb running MiXCR on the UMI-ligation and nested PCR reads. The sample lists some 80,000 distinct CDR3 sequences, 9% to 9.5% seen once, with over 1% in the top ten. Sample: naive CD8+ T cells from blood. Receptors were obtained from a human donor in good health.

This clonotype was seen a handful of times. The rearrangement joins TRBV12-5 to TRBJ2-7, with TRBD1 identical over 7 bases. Trimming cost V 7 bases and J 2 bases; bases outside gene matches: 5. Germline values: CDR1 LGHNT, CDR2 FRNRAP. The CDR3 has 13 amino acids. The chain's CDR3 is CASAGDSTYEQYF. The CDR3 DNA sequence: TGTGCTAGTGCCGGGGACAGTACCTACGAGCAGTACTTC.

This clonotype appeared a few times. V and J are TRBV12-3 or TRBV12-4 and TRBJ2-3, with 7 bases identical to TRBD2. This CDR3 is 16 amino acids long. V shed 5 bases, J shed 0 bases, and the junction held 8 bases outside the gene matches. The CDR3 loop is CASSGLEPSSTDTQYF. Here the CDR3 DNA reads TGTGCCAGCAGTGGACTAGAGCCATCTAGCACAGATACGCAGTATTTT.

This clonotype was detected many times. The chain links TRBV11-2 to TRBJ1-6; TRBD1 agrees at 8 bases. CDR1 is SGHAT, CDR2 FQNNGV, per germline. The V gene end was trimmed by 5 bases and the J gene end by 9 bases; junction bases not matched to a gene: 12. The CDR3 has 16 residues. CDR3 coding DNA: TGTGCCAGCAGCCGGAGCCTGGTACAGGGGGGTTCACCCCTCCACTTT. This translates into CASSRSLVQGGSPLHF.

The rearrangement uses TRBV29-1 and TRBJ2-5; D is uncertain. CDR3 size: 14 residues. The germline V and J ends were trimmed by 5 bases and 0 bases, with 13 bases remaining between them. Germline values: CDR1 SQVTM, CDR2 ANQGSEA. The CDR3 sequence: CSVPTATYQETQYF. CDR3 sequence (DNA): TGCAGCGTTCCTACAGCAACGTACCAAGAGACCCAGTACTTC.

The table lists this clonotype with a few counts. A junction end diverges from the germline sequence, so it may reflect a read error. The chain carries TRBV10-2 and TRBJ2-7; TRBD1 matches 7 bases. The germline V gene encodes CDR1 WSHSY and CDR2 SAAADI. This CDR3 contains 14 residues. The CDR3 sequence: CASSYNNPTGAANF. The CDR3 DNA follows: TGCGCCAGCAGCTATAACAATCCCACAGGGGCCGCGAATTTC.

The table lists this clonotype with many counts. CDR3 DNA: TGTGCCAGCAGCCTAAAGCGGGAGAGAGGGGACGAGCAGTACTTC. Its protein is CASSLKRERGDEQYF. The V and J genes are TRBV5-4 and TRBJ2-7; 8 bases match TRBD2. The length of the CDR3 is 15 residues. Unmatched junction bases numbered 11, after V lost 4 bases and J lost 5 bases. Germline CDR1 is SGHNT and CDR2 is YYREEE (reference sequence).

This chain links TRBV28 with TRBJ2-5, with 7 bases lining up with TRBD2. The V gene end was trimmed by 5 bases and the J gene end by 5 bases; junction bases not matched to a gene: 5. The germline CDR1 and CDR2 sequences are MDHEN and SYDVKM. The CDR3 is 13 residues long. The CDR3 protein is CASSTQAGETQYF. The CDR3 coding sequence is TGTGCCAGCAGTACCCAAGCGGGGGAGACCCAGTACTTC.

This clonotype was counted ten times or more. The chain couples TRBV7-2 to TRBJ2-7, with 8 bases that match TRBD1. Germline CDR1 and CDR2: SGHTA and FQGNSA. CDR3 length: 16 residues. Unmatched junction bases numbered 12, after V lost 2 bases and J lost 6 bases. The CDR3 protein is CASSLSLWDRNSEQYF. For the CDR3, the DNA is TGTGCCAGCAGCTTAAGTCTCTGGGACAGGAATAGCGAGCAGTACTTC.

This clonotype occurred many times. This chain joins TRBV5-6 and TRBJ2-1; D remains ambiguous. With 1 base removed from V and 3 bases from J, the gap between germline ends came to 11 bases. CDR1 is SGHDT and CDR2 is YYEEEE in the germline V gene. The CDR3 totals 15 residues. Written as DNA, the CDR3 is TGTGCCAGCAGCTTGTACGCAGGCTACTACAATGAGCAGTTCTTC. Translated: CASSLYAGYYNEQFF.

Of note for this clonotype: A single base separates this from a much larger clone, so it may be a read error. The DNA of the CDR3 is TGCGCCAGCAGCAAAGGCCGGGGACCGGACACTGAAGCTTTCTTT. Translation gives CASSKGRGPDTEAFF. The chain carries TRBV4-1 and TRBJ1-1; D may be TRBD1 (5 bases). CDR1 and CDR2 from the germline V gene are MGHRA and YSYEKL. V was trimmed by 5 bases and J by 3 bases, leaving 16 bases between them. The CDR3 runs to 15 residues.

The chain has TRBV2 and TRBJ2-3; TRBD1 is a possible D gene (6 bases). The CDR3 covers 15 residues. V lost 4 bases, J lost 4 bases, and 15 bases lay in between. CDR1 and CDR2 from the germline V gene are SNHLY and FYNNEI. CDR3 in DNA: TGTGCCAGCAGTGGGAATTTGGGACAAGCAGATACGCAGTATTTT. Protein product: CASSGNLGQADTQYF.

This clonotype was detected ten times or more. J is TRBJ1-5 and V is TRBV19; D unclear. The CDR3 is 12 amino acids. The V end lost 9 bases, the J end lost 7 bases, and 13 bases lay between the germline ends. Germline loops: CDR1 LNHDA, CDR2 SQIVND (reference sequence). Here the CDR3 reads CASRWEQQPQHF. Here the CDR3 DNA reads TGTGCCAGCAGGTGGGAGCAGCAGCCCCAGCATTTT.

This clonotype was observed a few times. The gene calls are TRBV7-9 and TRBJ1-5, with D possibly being TRBD1 (5 bases). There are 15 residues in the CDR3. Trimming pared 2 bases from V and 4 bases from J, leaving 12 bases between. Germline lookup yields CDR1 SEHNR and CDR2 FQNEAQ (reference sequence). The CDR3, as DNA: TGTGCCAGCAGCTTAACAGGACTTGGGAATCAGCCCCAGCATTTT. It translates to CASSLTGLGNQPQHF.

This clonotype was detected ten times or more. The rearrangement uses TRBV29-1 and TRBJ2-3; D is possibly TRBD2 (5 bases). The length of the CDR3 is 16 residues. V dropped 2 bases and J dropped 6 bases, with 21 bases sitting between them. From germline, CDR1 is SQVTM and CDR2 ANQGSEA. The CDR3 sequence is CSVEFVPGSVADTQYF. The CDR3 nucleotides read TGCAGCGTTGAATTTGTTCCGGGAAGCGTAGCCGATACGCAGTATTTT.

The rearrangement links TRBV10-2 to TRBJ2-5; D is unresolved. This CDR3 is 13 amino acids long. CDR1 is WSHSY, CDR2 SAAADI, per germline. Trimming shortened V by 2 bases and J by 4 bases, and 8 bases separated the two germline ends. This CDR3 is CASSEVDPETQYF. Here the CDR3 DNA reads TGCGCCAGCAGTGAGGTCGACCCAGAGACCCAGTACTTC.

The CDR3 is CASSEALHRSSTEAFF. The CDR3, as DNA: TGTGCCAGCAGTGAAGCGCTTCACAGGTCTAGTACTGAAGCTTTCTTT. The rearrangement uses TRBV6-1 and TRBJ1-1, with D perhaps matching TRBD1 (5 bases). CDR1 and CDR2 (germline): MNHNS, SASEGT. V was shortened by 0 bases and J by 5 bases, with 16 bases between the two germline ends. This CDR3 is built from 16 residues.

This clonotype has ten or more counts. This chain joins TRBV20-1 and TRBJ2-7, with 11 bases lining up with TRBD2. The CDR3 loop spans 14 amino acids. The J segment lost 4 bases and the V segment lost 6 bases, leaving 8 bases of the junction unmatched. Germline CDR1 reads DFQATT; CDR2 reads SNEGSKA (reference sequence). CDR3 region: CSAGTSGRFYEQYF. CDR3 in DNA: TGCAGTGCCGGGACTAGCGGACGATTTTACGAGCAGTACTTC.

This clonotype was detected only a few times. Relative to the germline gene, one junction end is altered; a read error may explain this. The chain uses TRBV5-1 and TRBJ2-1; TRBD2 agrees at 10 bases. Germline CDR1 reads SGHRS; CDR2 reads YFSETQ. The CDR3 consists of 13 residues. CDR3 protein: CASSLTSGKELFF. Written as DNA, the CDR3 is TGCGCCAGCAGCTTAACTAGCGGGAAGGAGCTGTTCTTC.

This rearrangement joins TRBV10-3 to TRBJ1-5, with D unresolved. CDR3 size: 15 residues. The germline V and J ends were trimmed by 3 bases and 11 bases, with 20 bases remaining between them. Germline V gene lookup returns CDR1 ENHRY and CDR2 SYGVKD. Here the CDR3 DNA reads TGTGCCATCAGTGATTCCGTTGAGGGAGACCCGGCCCAGCATTTT. Amino acids: CAISDSVEGDPAQHF.

This clonotype occurred a few times. J is TRBJ2-1 and V is TRBV30, with D possibly matching TRBD2 (5 bases). Trimming stripped 2 bases from V and 4 bases from J, with 6 bases between. The CDR3 contains 12 residues. In germline, CDR1 is GTSNPN, CDR2 SVGIG (reference sequence). This CDR3 is CAWSRGYNEQFF. As DNA, the CDR3 is TGTGCCTGGAGTCGAGGGTACAATGAGCAGTTCTTC.

The chain carries TRBV4-3 and TRBJ2-7; D may match TRBD1 or TRBD2 (5 bases each). Germline-derived CDR1 and CDR2 are LGHNA and YSLEER. The CDR3 is 15 residues long. V lost 0 bases to trimming and J lost 0 bases, with 9 bases between them. CDR3 region: CASSQEGDASYEQYF. In DNA form, the CDR3 reads TGCGCCAGCAGCCAAGAAGGGGACGCCTCCTACGAGCAGTACTTC.

In this sample, this clonotype turned up a few times. V gene TRBV5-1 combines with J gene TRBJ1-1; D unclear. This CDR3 region has 11 residues. Germline V gene data show CDR1 as SGHRS and CDR2 as YFSETQ. The V and J ends lost 6 bases and 5 bases respectively, with 8 bases between them. The DNA for the CDR3 is TGCGCCAGCATGGGTGGAACTGAAGCTTTCTTT. This codes for CASMGGTEAFF.

The V and J genes are TRBV11-1 and TRBJ2-2, with D maybe TRBD2 (5 bases). V lost 5 bases and J lost 5, with 12 bases in between. Germline assignment: CDR1 SGHAT and CDR2 FQDESV (reference sequence). The CDR3 contains 14 residues. CDR3 region: CASSPRTGTGELFF. CDR3 sequence (DNA): TGTGCCAGCAGCCCCCGGACGGGGACCGGGGAGCTGTTTTTT.

This clonotype was observed at least ten times. V gene TRBV29-1 combines with J gene TRBJ2-1; D is perhaps TRBD2 (7 bases). Trimming removed 3 bases from V and 4 bases from J, with 10 bases in between. The length of the CDR3 is 13 residues. CDR1 is SQVTM and CDR2 is ANQGSEA in the germline V gene. The CDR3 loop is CSVEGGTYNEQFF. CDR3 nucleotides: TGCAGCGTTGAGGGGGGGACATACAATGAGCAGTTCTTC.

This clonotype was detected only a few times. The rearrangement joins TRBV7-6 to TRBJ2-1; TRBD2 is a possible D gene (6 bases). CDR1 is SGHVS, CDR2 FNYEAQ, per germline. V lost 3 bases and J 5 bases, leaving 17 bases between the germline ends. This CDR3 is 16 amino acids long. This CDR3 is CASSLYLAVKNNEQFF. Here the CDR3 DNA reads TGTGCCAGCAGCTTGTACTTAGCGGTAAAAAACAATGAGCAGTTCTTC.

This clonotype was seen many times. The rearrangement joins TRBV9 to TRBJ2-7, with 7 bases matching TRBD1. The germline gives CDR1 SGDLS, CDR2 YYNGEE. With V trimmed by 3 bases and J by 7 bases, 10 bases remained unmatched. The CDR3 runs to 14 residues. The CDR3 DNA follows: TGTGCCAGCAGCGGGAAGCAGGGGGTCGGGGAGCAGTACTTC. As protein: CASSGKQGVGEQYF. Full variable domain (missing parts from reference TRBV9 and TRBJ2-7): DSGVTQTPKHLITATGQRVTLRCSPRSGDLSVYWYQQSLDQGLQFLIQYYNGEERAKGNILERFSAQQFPDLHSELNLSSLELGDSALYFCASSGKQGVGEQYFGPGTRLTVT.

Many counts were recorded for this clonotype. V gene TRBV11-2 combines with J gene TRBJ2-7, with D perhaps being TRBD1 or TRBD2 (5 bases each). V was clipped by 2 bases and J by 3 bases, with 14 bases between them. CDR1 SGHAT and CDR2 FQNNGV come from the germline V gene. This CDR3 contains 15 residues. The CDR3 loop reads CASSLHPGRSYEQYF. CDR3 bases: TGTGCCAGCAGCTTACATCCGGGACGCAGCTACGAGCAGTACTTC.

This chain uses TRBV7-7 with TRBJ2-1, with 8 positions matching TRBD2. The J segment lost 8 bases and the V segment lost 2 bases, leaving 8 bases of the junction unmatched. The V gene's germline CDR1 is SSHAT and CDR2 FNYEAQ (reference sequence). The CDR3 is 15 amino acids. Written as DNA, the CDR3 is TGTGCCAGCAGCTTATTAGCGGGAACCAAGGATGAGCAGTTCTTC. Amino acids: CASSLLAGTKDEQFF.

The genes are TRBV5-1 and TRBJ2-7; no clear D. V lost 3 bases, J lost 4 bases, and 17 bases lay in between. From germline, CDR1 is SGHRS and CDR2 YFSETQ. The CDR3 loop spans 15 amino acids. CDR3 loop: CASSWDRTEKYEQYF. As DNA, the CDR3 is TGCGCCAGCAGCTGGGATAGGACGGAAAAATACGAGCAGTACTTC.